The subject of this entry is one T cell receptor (beta chain). Germline CDR1 is WSHSY and CDR2 is SAAADI. V lost 3 bases and J lost 0; bases outside the gene matches: 8. CDR3 length: 16 amino acids. The data derive from a study of blood T cell repertoires in COVID-19. About the study: In each case, the material was cDNA or gDNA derived from T cells, B-cell-depleted T cells, or PBMCs.

The repertoire was sequenced with immunoSEQ multiplex PCR; TCRdb's copy has only in-frame clones and lacks some. The sample has over 100,000 clones, 80% seen once. This clonotype was sampled from a human donor in a cohort sampled during active or convalescent COVID-19. V and J are TRBV10-2 and TRBJ2-7, with TRBD2 matching over 7 bases. Sequenced input: peripheral blood. In DNA form, the CDR3 reads TGCGCCAGCAGTGACGGGGGGTTATCGAGCTCCTACGAGCAGTACTTC. It codes for CASSDGGLSSSYEQYF.